This T cell receptor (beta chain) stems from a study of regulatory T cells in long-lasting Graves disease. Study-level information: Antithyroid drugs had been taken by newly diagnosed Graves' patients for under 3 months. Whole-study results and caveats: Peripheral blood was the sole material, not thyroid tissue. Whereas new patients shared 870 or so public clonotypes, persistent patients shared more, at approximately 2,500.

Remarks on this clonotype: What it binds is unknown. Relative to the germline gene, one junction end is altered; a read error may explain this.

Documented time point: newly diagnosed GD, antithyroid drugs for less than 3 months. There was RNA extracted from PBMCs, and the TCR library was made from it. Sequencing libraries for TCR beta were prepared with iRepertoire HTBI primers and Arm-PCR of CDR3 regions. TCRdb processed the multiplex PCR reads anew with MiXCR; each CDR3 protein has one entry. The sample has 580,000 or so distinct CDR3 sequences; roughly 16% are singletons. The CDR3 sequence is 13 residues long. Per germline, CDR1 MNHEY and CDR2 SMNVEV (reference sequence). These same records also appear under a second study, on T cells in Graves' hyperthyroidism and ophthalmopathy. From that report: Diagnoses were established using clinical symptoms, serum thyroxine and TRAb, thyroid ultrasound and orbital computed tomography.

This material consisted of peripheral blood mononuclear cells (PBMCs), taken at new diagnosis, from a patient treated with antithyroid drugs. The sequence came from a man between 18 and 29 years old with Graves disease. The chain has TRBV27 and TRBJ2-1; 7 bases line up with TRBD2. As DNA, the CDR3 is TGTGCCAGCAGTTTATCTCCCGGGCGGGAGCAGTCCTTC. Protein: CASSLSPGREQSF.